This TCR beta chain comes out of a study of cytomegalovirus exposure and HLA in healthy donors. Germline lookup yields CDR1 MNHEY and CDR2 SMNVEV (reference sequence). V lost 8 bases, J lost 0 bases, and 11 bases lay in between. CDR3 length: 13 amino acids. On this clone itself: Its antigen remains unknown.

In the PCR, 60 Vbeta and 13 Jbeta primers were used. Libraries were prepared by immunoSEQ multiplex PCR; TCRdb keeps only in-frame clonotypes and omits some of them. Of about 130,000 clones in the sample, 83% are singletons; the top ten hold less than 2%. Study outcomes and limitations: Across donors, presence/absence analyses took sequencing depth to be roughly uniform.

The chain combines TRBV27 with TRBJ2-7; no clear D gene. The sequenced sample was PBMCs. This clonotype was obtained from a middle-aged man in good health and CMV-seronegative. Written as DNA, the CDR3 is TGTGCCAGCCGGCGGCAGAGCTCCTACGAGCAGTACTTC. Its protein product is CASRRQSSYEQYF.